The following is a T cell receptor (beta chain) sequence with its context. This specimen includes other DNA sequences encoding the same CDR3. The germline V gene encodes CDR1 DFQATT and CDR2 SNEGSKA (reference sequence). CDR3 length: 11 amino acids. Deletions cut 2 bases from V and 3 bases from J, with 4 bases between. This table comes from immunoSEQ multiplex PCR, and its TCRdb copy is limited to in-frame clones, with some not included. The sample records about 170,000 clones, approximately 80% being singletons. The sample originates from a study of blood T cell repertoires in COVID-19. This receptor was taken from an older woman with COVID-19, enrolled during active disease. Sequenced: peripheral blood. V gene TRBV20-1 combines with J gene TRBJ2-5; no reliable D call. The CDR3: CSARPEETQYF. DNA of the CDR3: TGCAGTGCTAGACCCGAAGAGACCCAGTACTTC.